The following is a T cell receptor (delta chain) sequence with its context. This clone was observed a handful of times. No antigen is known for it. TCRdb's protein, taken from a much larger clone, differs from this DNA's translation at residue 8, likely owing to a read error; the protein displayed comes from the DNA. For bulk TCR repertoire analysis, Vgamma9/Vdelta2+ and Vdelta2-negative gammadelta T cell populations were flow-sorted out of peripheral blood mononuclear cells. The data derive from a study of γδ T cells in repeated Plasmodium falciparum infection (dated by TCRdb to about 2021). For the wider study: The natural-infection arm enrolled Malian children exposed to intense seasonal malaria transmission, compared against age and gender matched Australian children. The study examined how repeated Plasmodium falciparum infection shapes the human gammadelta T cell repertoire, using natural infection in Mali and controlled human malaria infection. Roughly 5 malaria-naive U.S. adults underwent four controlled human malaria infections by bites from P. falciparum NF54-infected Anopheles stephensi mosquitoes over about 600 days. The gammadelta TCR repertoires from Mali were analysed in two ways: cross-sectionally during periods with no transmission, and longitudinally across episodes of acute febrile malaria. Controlled-infection subjects were sampled at baseline, immediately before selected infections, and 21 days after each infection.

The method was multiplex PCR. Instrument on record: Illumina MiSeq. Both TCR gamma (TRG) and TCR delta (TRD) chains were sequenced from each sorted gammadelta T cell sample. The published analysis was carried out like this. Clonotype tree plots, accumulated frequency of the top 20 clonotypes, diversity index (DI) and D75 metrics were included in the repertoire analyses. TCRdb reanalyzed the public reads with the CATT caller, and identical DNA sequences were merged afterwards. In this record, the V and J calls reflect TCRdb's handling and not the investigators' own analysis. The sample table lists around 50,000 delta-chain clones, roughly 1.6% of them with a count of one. About 9.1% of the sample comes from the top ten. The study at large found these results: Analysis of inter-individual variability in gammadelta T cell responses was limited by the small size of the controlled-infection cohort. Compared with Australian children, Malian children appeared to have Vdelta2-negative gammadelta TCR repertoires that were more clonally expanded, less diverse and less shared. The Malian cohort was drawn from a small rural village made up mostly of one ethnic group, which limits generalizability. Repeated controlled infections appeared to drive waves of new clonotype selection in Vdelta2-negative, largely Vdelta1+, gammadelta TCR repertoires. Vgamma9/Vdelta2+ TCR repertoires showed a highly stable polyclonal repertoire over time and infection, with many inter-individual overlapping TCRgamma sequences.

Per the germline V gene, GEAIGNYY is the CDR1 and EKD is the CDR2. At the junction V is shortened by 3 bases and J by 3 bases, with 10 bases in between. Measured from the cysteine to the phenylalanine, the CDR3 is 13 residues long. Solely the CDR3 DNA is kept, with 39 bases framed from the first base. This receptor chain uses TRDV2 and TRDJ1; the D gene identity is not certain. TCRdb records no J gene; here it was assigned by comparing the DNA to germline. The sequenced sample consisted of gamma-delta T cells from blood. This TCR came from a pool of human donors (malaria-infected and uninfected, not separated). The sequenced DNA is TGTGCCTGTGACTCGATGGGTGCCGATAAACTCATCTTT. Protein translation: CACDSMGADKLIF.